The rows below give T cell receptor beta chains drawn from one sample of a study of human T cells and chemical hapten exposure. Each CDR3 protein is one row after TCRdb ran MiXCR on the RACE reads. The sample has under 450,000 distinct CDR3 sequences, 6% to 7% seen once. Sample: whole blood, taken in connection with sensitization to the hapten diphenylcyclopropenone (DPC). The receptors here all came from a woman in her late teens or twenties with alopecia areata. Some clones in this sample may be carry-over from other donors' samples. The CDR3 runs from the conserved cysteine through the conserved F or W. A D gene is named only where the DNA matches it firmly. Size values are once, few and many counts, or a class for expanded clones, and some rows have none.

CDR3: CASSQEGVNTEAFF; DNA: TGTGCCAGCAGCCAAGAAGGGGTGAACACTGAAGCTTTCTTT; J: TRBJ1-1; V: TRBV4-2; length: 14; D: .; size: few
CDR3: CASSTVGVGANQPQHF; DNA: TGTGCCAGCAGTACCGTCGGGGTCGGGGCGAATCAGCCCCAGCATTTT; J: TRBJ1-5; V: TRBV6-5; length: 16; D: .; size: many
CDR3: CAISPVRQMNTEAFF; DNA: TGTGCCATCAGCCCGGTCCGGCAGATGAACACTGAAGCTTTCTTT; J: TRBJ1-1; V: TRBV10-3; length: 15; D: .; size: many
CDR3: CASSPSFTGTSIADTQYF; DNA: TGTGCCAGCAGCCCTTCCTTTACCGGGACTAGTATTGCAGATACGCAGTATTTT; J: TRBJ2-3; V: TRBV9; length: 18; D: TRBD2; size: few
CDR3: CSAKWTGDYEQYF; DNA: TGCAGTGCTAAATGGACAGGGGACTACGAGCAGTACTTC; J: TRBJ2-7; V: TRBV20-1; length: 13; D: TRBD1; size: .
CDR3: CASSQSGTDTQYF; DNA: TGTGCCAGCAGTCAATCGGGGACAGATACGCAGTATTTT; J: TRBJ2-3; V: TRBV6-2/TRBV6-3; length: 13; D: .; size: many
CDR3: CASSGHTGELFF; DNA: TGTGCCAGCTCGGGGCACACCGGGGAGCTGTTTTTT; J: TRBJ2-2; V: TRBV6-1; length: 12; D: .; size: .
CDR3: CASSDFTGELFF; DNA: TGTGCCAGCAGTGATTTCACCGGGGAGCTGTTTTTT; J: TRBJ2-2; V: TRBV6-2/TRBV6-3; length: 12; D: .; size: .
CDR3: CASRDRDLYQETQYF; DNA: TGTGCCAGCCGGGACAGGGACCTCTACCAAGAGACCCAGTACTTC; J: TRBJ2-5; V: TRBV18; length: 15; D: TRBD1; size: .
CDR3: CASSLGPGTYSPLHF; DNA: TGTGCCAGCAGCCTGGGACCTGGAACGTACTCACCCCTCCACTTT; J: TRBJ1-6; V: TRBV3-1; length: 15; D: .; size: many
CDR3: CASSYSGYAYEQYF; DNA: TGTGCCAGCAGTTACTCTGGCTACGCCTACGAGCAGTACTTC; J: TRBJ2-7; V: TRBV6-5; length: 14; D: .; size: .
CDR3: CASSSLAPTEAFF; DNA: TGTGCCAGCTCATCGCTAGCCCCCACTGAAGCTTTCTTT; J: TRBJ1-1; V: TRBV18; length: 13; D: .; size: .
CDR3: CASSVTGAEDTQYF; DNA: TGTGCCAGCAGCGTAACAGGGGCGGAAGATACGCAGTATTTT; J: TRBJ2-3; V: TRBV7-9; length: 14; D: TRBD1; size: few
CDR3: CASSPGAVAGGYTF; DNA: TGTGCCAGCAGCCCGGGGGCGGTTGCAGGTGGCTACACCTTC; J: TRBJ1-2; V: TRBV7-3; length: 14; D: .; size: many
CDR3: CSARPETRRAGELFF; DNA: TGCAGTGCTCGCCCCGAGACTAGGAGGGCCGGGGAGCTGTTTTTT; J: TRBJ2-2; V: TRBV20-1; length: 15; D: .; size: few
CDR3: CSVEEDRGLSYEQYF; DNA: TGCAGCGTTGAAGAAGACAGGGGGCTTTCCTACGAGCAGTACTTC; J: TRBJ2-7; V: TRBV29-1; length: 15; D: TRBD1; size: .
CDR3: CASSSVAGYNEQFF; DNA: TGTGCCAGCAGTTCTGTAGCGGGGTACAATGAGCAGTTCTTC; J: TRBJ2-1; V: TRBV6-5; length: 14; D: TRBD2; size: .
CDR3: CASSLEPHGASDQPQHF; DNA: TGTGCCAGCAGCTTAGAACCCCACGGGGCAAGTGATCAGCCCCAGCATTTT; J: TRBJ1-5; V: TRBV7-2; length: 17; D: .; size: few
CDR3: CASRRGRAGGNTIYF; DNA: TGTGCCAGCAGGCGCGGTCGGGCGGGTGGAAACACCATATATTTT; J: TRBJ1-3; V: TRBV13; length: 15; D: .; size: .
CDR3: CASSQDSGGGTRRYF; DNA: TGTGCCAGCAGCCAAGATTCCGGGGGGGGTACTCGACGGTACTTC; J: TRBJ2-7; V: TRBV3-1; length: 15; D: TRBD2; size: .
CDR3: CASSFTLYTDTQYF; DNA: TGTGCCAGCAGTTTCACACTGTACACAGATACGCAGTATTTT; J: TRBJ2-3; V: TRBV12-3/TRBV12-4; length: 14; D: .; size: few
CDR3: CASSPEGVRNIQYF; DNA: TGTGCCAGCAGTCCTGAGGGGGTCAGGAACATTCAGTACTTC; J: TRBJ2-4; V: TRBV6-5; length: 14; D: .; size: .
CDR3: CASSPQTSPRTDTQYF; DNA: TGTGCCAGCAGTCCCCAGACTAGCCCTCGCACAGATACGCAGTATTTT; J: TRBJ2-3; V: TRBV6-2/TRBV6-3; length: 16; D: TRBD2; size: .
CDR3: CASSLWEEGWTEAFF; DNA: TGTGCCAGCAGCTTATGGGAGGAGGGATGGACTGAAGCTTTCTTT; J: TRBJ1-1; V: TRBV7-2; length: 15; D: .; size: many
CDR3: CASSPRRQGGYGYTF; DNA: TGTGCCAGCAGCCCCAGGCGACAGGGGGGCTATGGCTACACCTTC; J: TRBJ1-2; V: TRBV3-1; length: 15; D: TRBD1; size: few
CDR3: CASSVGLDSRIYEQYF; DNA: TGTGCCAGCAGCGTAGGCTTAGACAGCCGGATCTACGAGCAGTACTTC; J: TRBJ2-7; V: TRBV9; length: 16; D: .; size: many
CDR3: CASSLRTGGDEQYF; DNA: TGCGCCAGCAGCTTGCGGACAGGAGGGGACGAGCAGTACTTC; J: TRBJ2-7; V: TRBV5-1; length: 14; D: .; size: many
CDR3: CASSPLGINTEAFF; DNA: TGTGCCAGCTCCCCCCTGGGGATAAACACTGAAGCTTTCTTT; J: TRBJ1-1; V: TRBV12-3/TRBV12-4; length: 14; D: .; size: many
CDR3: CASRHGTSGGYRQETQYF; DNA: TGTGCCAGCAGACACGGGACTAGCGGGGGGTACCGCCAAGAGACCCAGTACTTC; J: TRBJ2-5; V: TRBV11-2; length: 18; D: TRBD2; size: few
CDR3: CASSRLAGGADTQYF; DNA: TGTGCCAGCAGCCGATTAGCCGGGGGAGCAGATACGCAGTATTTT; J: TRBJ2-3; V: TRBV7-2; length: 15; D: .; size: .
CDR3: CASSLSGATYEQYF; DNA: TGTGCCAGCAGTTTATCGGGGGCGACGTACGAGCAGTACTTC; J: TRBJ2-7; V: TRBV28; length: 14; D: .; size: .
CDR3: CASSLGPRGRKLFF; DNA: TGTGCCAGCAGTCTCGGGCCGCGGGGTCGGAAACTGTTTTTT; J: TRBJ1-4; V: TRBV12-3/TRBV12-4; length: 14; D: .; size: few
CDR3: CASSFSPGELFF; DNA: TGTGCCAGCAGTTTTAGCCCCGGGGAGCTGTTTTTT; J: TRBJ2-2; V: TRBV27; length: 12; D: .; size: many
CDR3: CASSHGTVSSYEQYF; DNA: TGCGCCAGCAGCCATGGGACTGTGAGCTCCTACGAGCAGTACTTC; J: TRBJ2-7; V: TRBV4-1; length: 15; D: .; size: .
CDR3: CASSTSPGQEQYF; DNA: TGTGCCAGCAGCACTTCCCCGGGACAGGAGCAGTACTTC; J: TRBJ2-7; V: TRBV9; length: 13; D: TRBD1; size: many
CDR3: CASSPNPGLTLSGANVLTF; DNA: TGTGCCAGCAGTCCGAACCCGGGACTAACACTTTCTGGGGCCAACGTCCTGACTTTC; J: TRBJ2-6; V: TRBV12-3/TRBV12-4; length: 19; D: TRBD2; size: few
CDR3: CASIPGLAIYNEQFF; DNA: TGTGCCAGCATCCCGGGACTAGCGATTTACAATGAGCAGTTCTTC; J: TRBJ2-1; V: TRBV6-2/TRBV6-3; length: 15; D: TRBD2; size: few
CDR3: CASRGTGGNLEKLFF; DNA: TGTGCCAGCAGGGGAACAGGGGGCAACTTAGAAAAACTGTTTTTT; J: TRBJ1-4; V: TRBV2; length: 15; D: TRBD1; size: few
CDR3: CASSQDIQDELNYGYTF; DNA: TGCGCCAGCAGCCAAGATATTCAGGACGAACTCAACTATGGCTACACCTTC; J: TRBJ1-2; V: TRBV4-3; length: 17; D: .; size: many